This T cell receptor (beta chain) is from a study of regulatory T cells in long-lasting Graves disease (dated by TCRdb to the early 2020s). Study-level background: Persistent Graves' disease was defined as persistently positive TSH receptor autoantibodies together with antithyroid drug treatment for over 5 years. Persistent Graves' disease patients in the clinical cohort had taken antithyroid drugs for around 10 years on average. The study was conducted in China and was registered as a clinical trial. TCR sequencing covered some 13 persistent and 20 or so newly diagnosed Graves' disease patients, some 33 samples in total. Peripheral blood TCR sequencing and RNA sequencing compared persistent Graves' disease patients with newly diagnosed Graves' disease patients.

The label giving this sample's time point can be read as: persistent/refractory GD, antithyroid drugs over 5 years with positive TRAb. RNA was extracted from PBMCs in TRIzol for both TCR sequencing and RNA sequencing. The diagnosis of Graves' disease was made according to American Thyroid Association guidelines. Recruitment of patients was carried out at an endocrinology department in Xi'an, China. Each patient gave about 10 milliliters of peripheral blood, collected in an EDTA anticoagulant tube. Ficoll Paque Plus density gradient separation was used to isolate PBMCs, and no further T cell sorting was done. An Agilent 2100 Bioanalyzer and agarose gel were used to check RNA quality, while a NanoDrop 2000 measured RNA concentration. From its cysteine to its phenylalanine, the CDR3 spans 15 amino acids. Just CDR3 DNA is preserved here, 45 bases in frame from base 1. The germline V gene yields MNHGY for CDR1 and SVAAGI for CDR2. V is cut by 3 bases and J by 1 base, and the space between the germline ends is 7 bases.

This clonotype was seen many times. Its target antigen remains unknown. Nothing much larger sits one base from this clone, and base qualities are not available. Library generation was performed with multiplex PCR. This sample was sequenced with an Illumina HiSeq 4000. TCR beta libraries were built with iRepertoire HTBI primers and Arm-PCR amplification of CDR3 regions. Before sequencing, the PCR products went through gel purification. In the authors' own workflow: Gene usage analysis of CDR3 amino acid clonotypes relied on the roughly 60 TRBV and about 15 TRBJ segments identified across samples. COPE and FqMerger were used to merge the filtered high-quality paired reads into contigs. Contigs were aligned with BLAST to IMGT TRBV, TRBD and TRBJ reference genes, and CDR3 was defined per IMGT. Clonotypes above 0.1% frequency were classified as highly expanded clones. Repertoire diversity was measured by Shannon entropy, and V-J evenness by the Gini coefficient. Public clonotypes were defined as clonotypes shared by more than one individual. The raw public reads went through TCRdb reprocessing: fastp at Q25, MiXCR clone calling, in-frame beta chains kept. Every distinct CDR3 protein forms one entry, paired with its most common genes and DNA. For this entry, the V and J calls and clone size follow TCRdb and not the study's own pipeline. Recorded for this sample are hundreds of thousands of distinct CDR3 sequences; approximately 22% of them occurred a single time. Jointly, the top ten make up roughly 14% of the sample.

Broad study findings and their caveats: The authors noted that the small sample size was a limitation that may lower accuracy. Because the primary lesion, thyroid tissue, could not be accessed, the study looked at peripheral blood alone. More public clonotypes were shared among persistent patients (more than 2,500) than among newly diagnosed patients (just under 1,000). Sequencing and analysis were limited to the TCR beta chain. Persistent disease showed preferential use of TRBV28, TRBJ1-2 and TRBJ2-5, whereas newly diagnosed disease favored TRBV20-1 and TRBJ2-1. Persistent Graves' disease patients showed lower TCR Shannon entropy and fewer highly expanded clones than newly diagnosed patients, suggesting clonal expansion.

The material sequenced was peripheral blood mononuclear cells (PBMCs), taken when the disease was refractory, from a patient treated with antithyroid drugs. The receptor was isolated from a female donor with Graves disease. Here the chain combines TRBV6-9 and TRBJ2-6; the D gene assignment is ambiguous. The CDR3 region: CASSYGSSGANVLTF. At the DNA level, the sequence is TGTGCCAGCAGTTACGGCAGTTCTGGGGCCAACGTCCTGACTTTC.